These 15 T cell receptor beta chains were all obtained from the same sample, sequenced in a study of Graves' ophthalmopathy and Graves' hyperthyroidism. Researchers took RNA transcripts and amplified TCR beta CDR3 regions from them. Following a first-round RT-PCR that used HTBI primers, a second-round multiplex PCR was carried out. In TCRdb, the multiplex PCR reads were re-called with MiXCR into one record per CDR3 protein. The table shows about 340,000 distinct CDR3 sequences, with roughly 17% occurring only once. Input material: peripheral blood. Receptor source: an adult man with Graves' ophthalmopathy.

Many counts were recorded for this clonotype. The V and J genes are TRBV6-2 or TRBV6-3 and TRBJ1-5, with no clear D. CDR1 is MNHEY, CDR2 SVGEGT, per germline. The CDR3 is 15 residues long. Trimming took off 2 bases at V and 2 bases at J, with 10 bases between the two ends. The CDR3 nucleotides read TGTGCCAGCAGTTACGCCGAATACGGCAATCAGCCCCAGCATTTT. Encoded protein: CASSYAEYGNQPQHF.

This clonotype was recorded many times. The chain recombines TRBV20-1 with TRBJ2-7; 9 bases match TRBD2. Germline assignment: CDR1 DFQATT and CDR2 SNEGSKA (reference sequence). This CDR3 has 14 residues. V shed 3 bases and J 5 bases; nucleotides not matched to a gene: 8. The CDR3 reads CSASHRTSVHEQYF. In nucleotides, the CDR3 is TGCAGTGCTAGTCATCGGACTAGCGTACACGAGCAGTACTTC.

The sample holds many counts of this clonotype. The chain combines TRBV29-1 with TRBJ1-1, with unresolved D. Germline V lookup: CDR1 SQVTM, CDR2 ANQGSEA. The CDR3 sequence is 12 residues long. V lost 8 bases and J lost 5, with 15 bases in between. The CDR3 sequence is CSSRRGETEAFF. CDR3 nucleotide sequence: TGCAGCTCCAGAAGAGGTGAAACTGAAGCTTTCTTT.

There are many counts of this clonotype. The genes are TRBV7-3 and TRBJ1-1; the D gene is possibly TRBD1 (5 bases). V lost 0 bases and J 8 bases, leaving 13 bases between the germline ends. Germline CDR1 and CDR2: SGHTA and FQGTGA. The CDR3 contains 14 residues. DNA for the CDR3: TGTGCCAGCAGCTTAACAGGAGGGGTCGCCGAAGCTTTCTTT. As protein: CASSLTGGVAEAFF.

This clonotype occurred many times. The V gene is TRBV28, the J gene TRBJ1-2; tentatively, D is TRBD1 (5 bases). The V and J ends lost 5 bases and 8 bases respectively, with 24 bases between them. The CDR3 is 16 residues long. From germline, CDR1 is MDHEN and CDR2 SYDVKM. The CDR3 reads CASSRSYPGLAGGYTF. CDR3 DNA sequence: TGTGCCAGCAGTCGCTCCTACCCGGGACTTGCGGGGGGCTACACCTTC.

This clonotype occurred many times. This chain connects TRBV6-1 to TRBJ1-3; TRBD1 matches at 10 bases. Germline assignment: CDR1 MNHNS and CDR2 SASEGT. The CDR3 is made up of 15 amino acids. The V gene end was trimmed by 6 bases and the J gene end by 4 bases; junction bases not matched to a gene: 6. CDR3 loop: CASSRQGAFGNTIYF. The DNA for the CDR3 is TGTGCCAGCAGCAGACAGGGGGCTTTCGGAAACACCATATATTTT.

The rearrangement uses TRBV12-3 or TRBV12-4 and TRBJ1-1; D might be TRBD1 (5 bases). This CDR3 has 12 amino acids. V shed 3 bases and J shed 9 bases, with 11 bases lying between them. As DNA, the CDR3 is TGTGCCAGCAGTTTGAGTTCAGGGAAAGCTTTCTTT. As protein: CASSLSSGKAFF.

This clonotype was seen repeatedly, ten times or more. This chain connects TRBV19 to TRBJ2-2; the match to TRBD1 covers 10 bases. The ends lost 8 bases at V and 5 bases at J; junction bases unmatched: 5. The length of the CDR3 is 14 residues. Germline-derived CDR1 and CDR2 are LNHDA and SQIVND (reference sequence). The CDR3 DNA reads as TGTGCCAGTTCCGGGACAGGGGCTACCGGGGAGCTGTTTTTT. Encoded protein: CASSGTGATGELFF.

Only a few counts were recorded for this clonotype. The DNA for the CDR3 is TGTGCCAGCAGCTTAGGGGGAACTTGGCCTGAAGCTTTCTTT. It translates to CASSLGGTWPEAFF. The chain employs TRBV13 and TRBJ1-1; D unclear. The ends were cut back, 0 bases at V and 6 bases at J, with 11 bases in the middle. The CDR3 length is 14 residues. Germline assignment: CDR1 PRHDT and CDR2 FYEKMQ (reference sequence). Supplemented by reference TRBV13 and TRBJ1-1, the full variable domain reads AAGVIQSPRHLIKEKRETATLKCYPIPRHDTVYWYQQGPGQDPQFLISFYEKMQSDKGSIPDRFSAQQFSDYHSELNMSSLELGDSALYFCASSLGGTWPEAFFGQGTRLTVV.

V is TRBV20-1 and J is TRBJ1-1, with 9 bases fitting TRBD1. V dropped 8 bases and J dropped 4; count of bases not matched to a gene: 5. The CDR3 sequence is 12 residues long. Germline CDR1 and CDR2: DFQATT and SNEGSKA (reference sequence). CDR3 sequence (DNA): TGCAGTAAGCCGGGACAGGGCACTGAAGCTTTCTTT. Translated: CSKPGQGTEAFF.

This clonotype was picked up many times. The chain joins TRBV2 to TRBJ2-7; TRBD2 aligns across 7 bases. This CDR3 region has 15 residues. CDR1 and CDR2 from the germline V gene are SNHLY and FYNNEI. V shed 6 bases and J 1 base; nucleotides not matched to a gene: 9. The CDR3 nucleotides read TGTGCCAGCAGGATGAAGCGGGAACTTTCCTACGAGCAGTACTTC. Its translation is CASRMKRELSYEQYF.

CDR3 amino acids: CASSLGGGIAEPQHF. The DNA of the CDR3 is TGTGCCAGCAGCTTAGGAGGGGGCATCGCCGAGCCCCAGCATTTT. The J gene is TRBJ1-5, the V gene TRBV7-8; 7 positions agree with TRBD1. V shed 1 base, J shed 8 bases, and the junction held 8 bases outside the gene matches. Per the germline V gene, CDR1 is SGHVS and CDR2 is FQNEAQ. This CDR3 spans 15 amino acids.

In this sample, this clonotype turned up many times. This chain uses TRBV13 with TRBJ2-7; maybe TRBD1 (5 bases). The CDR3 totals 14 residues. V gave up 5 bases and J gave up 1 base, with 12 bases separating them. CDR1 and CDR2 (germline): PRHDT, FYEKMQ (reference sequence). CDR3 region: CASSNNRRSYEQYF. CDR3 nucleotides: TGTGCCAGCAGCAATAACAGGCGATCCTACGAGCAGTACTTC.

The rearrangement links TRBV2 to TRBJ1-1; D possibly corresponds to TRBD1 (6 bases). The V end was cut by 9 bases, the J end by 5 bases, with 19 bases between. The CDR3 runs to 14 residues. Germline CDR1 is SNHLY and CDR2 is FYNNEI. The CDR3 sequence is CASPGQQGITEAFF. For the CDR3, the DNA is TGTGCCAGTCCAGGACAGCAGGGGATTACTGAAGCTTTCTTT. Filled out from reference TRBV2 and TRBJ1-1, the complete variable domain reads EPEVTQTPSHQVTQMGQEVILRCVPISNHLYFYWYRQILGQKVEFLVSFYNNEISEKSEIFDDQFSVERPDGSNFTLKIRSTKLEDSAMYFCASPGQQGITEAFFGQGTRLTVV.

This clonotype was found many times. The chain is built from TRBV28 and TRBJ1-5; 7 bases align to TRBD1. There are 17 residues in the CDR3. V dropped 3 bases and J dropped 2; count of bases not matched to a gene: 10. The germline gives CDR1 MDHEN, CDR2 SYDVKM. CDR3 loop: CASSFYRTGVGNQPQHF. The CDR3 DNA is TGTGCCAGCAGTTTCTACCGAACAGGGGTTGGCAATCAGCCCCAGCATTTT.